This TCR beta chain appears in the sequencing data of a study of stem cell transplantation in POMP-related autoinflammatory disease. Study context: The study hypothesized thymoproteasome defects skew the TRB repertoire via impaired CD8+ selection.

Whole-study findings and limits: PRAID patients trended toward lower TRB diversity and higher clonality in all analyzed T-cell subsets.

Profiled with immunoSEQ multiplex PCR; TCRdb holds only in-frame clones, not every one. The repertoire consists of over 30,000 clones, with 88% occurring once and the leading ten covering 0.72%. Concerning this clone itself: Its antigen is not identified.

This CDR3 contains 15 residues. J was trimmed by 4 bases and V by 5 bases; bases with no gene match: 6. Germline CDR1 and CDR2: SGHTA and FQGNSA. Here the sequenced sample was CD4+ T cells from PBMCs, taken before stem cell transplantation. This TCR derives from a human donor with POMP-related autoinflammation and immune dysregulation (PRAID). The genes are TRBV7-2 and TRBJ1-3; 9 bases align to TRBD1. The DNA of the CDR3 is TGTGCCAGCAGCCCTCGGACAGGGGCAGGAAACACCATATATTTT. This gives the protein CASSPRTGAGNTIYF.